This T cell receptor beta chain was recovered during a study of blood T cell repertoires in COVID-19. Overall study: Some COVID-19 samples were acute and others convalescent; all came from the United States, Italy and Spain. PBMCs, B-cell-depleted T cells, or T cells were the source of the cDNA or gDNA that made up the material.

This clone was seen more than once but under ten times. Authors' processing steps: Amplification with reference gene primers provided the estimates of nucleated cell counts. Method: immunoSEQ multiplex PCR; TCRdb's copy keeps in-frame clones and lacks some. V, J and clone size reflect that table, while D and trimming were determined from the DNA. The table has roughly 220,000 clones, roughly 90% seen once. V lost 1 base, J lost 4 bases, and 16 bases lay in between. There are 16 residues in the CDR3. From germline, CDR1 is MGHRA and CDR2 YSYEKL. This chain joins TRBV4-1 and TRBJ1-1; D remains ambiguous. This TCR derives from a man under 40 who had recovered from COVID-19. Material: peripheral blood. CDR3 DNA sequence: TGCGCCAGCAGCCAAGTGAATATGGTCTCAGGCACTGAAGCTTTCTTT. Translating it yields CASSQVNMVSGTEAFF.